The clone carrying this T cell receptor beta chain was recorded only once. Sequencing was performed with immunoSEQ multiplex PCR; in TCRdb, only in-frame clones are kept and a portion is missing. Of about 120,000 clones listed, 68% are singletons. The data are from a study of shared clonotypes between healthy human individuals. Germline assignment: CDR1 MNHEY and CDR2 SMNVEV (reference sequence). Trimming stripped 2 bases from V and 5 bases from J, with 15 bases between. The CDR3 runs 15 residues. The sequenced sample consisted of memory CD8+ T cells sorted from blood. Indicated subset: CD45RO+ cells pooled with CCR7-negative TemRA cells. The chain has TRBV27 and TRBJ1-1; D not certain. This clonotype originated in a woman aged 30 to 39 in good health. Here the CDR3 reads CASSLSRLGGTEAFF. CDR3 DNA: TGTGCCAGCAGTTTAAGTAGGCTGGGAGGGACTGAAGCTTTCTTT.